A single TCR beta chain is shown here with its context. The data were taken from a study of T-cell memory formation after mild COVID-19. The V end lost 4 bases, the J end lost 3 bases, and 12 bases lay between the germline ends. The CDR3 spans 14 residues. Germline V gene sequence: CDR1 GTSNPN, CDR2 SVGIG (reference sequence). Via MiXCR, TCRdb re-called the 5' RACE reads, giving one row per CDR3 protein. The repertoire holds 350,000 to 400,000 distinct CDR3 sequences, under 25% seen once, with about an eighth in the top ten. The TCR comes from an adult woman who had mild COVID-19 (a few samples of this study predate the infection). Cell type and time point are not known. The sample comprised PBMCs or a T cell subset sorted from them (not recorded which). The genes are TRBV30 and TRBJ2-2; D not resolved. The CDR3 here is CAWNPEMYTGELFF. The CDR3 bases are TGTGCCTGGAATCCTGAAATGTACACCGGGGAGCTGTTTTTT.